This TCR beta chain was found in a study of cytotoxic CD8 clonotypes in ibrutinib-treated CLL. Roughly 2 micrograms of genomic DNA from cryopreserved PBMCs went into TCR beta libraries. Investigators sought sequencing depths of between 1 in 200,000 and 1 in 1 million T cells. Method: immunoSEQ multiplex PCR; TCRdb's copy keeps in-frame clones and lacks some. The data hold about 140,000 clones, with approximately 90% observed a single time. With regard to this clone: No antigen is known for it.

Study observations and caveats: Increased clonality at ibrutinib response gave way to a return toward baseline at progression. Patients had baseline clonality above age-matched healthy donors, and this clonality moved with circulating CD8+ T-cell counts.

V lost 1 base, J lost 3 bases, and 11 bases lay in between. Germline V gives CDR1 SEHNR, CDR2 FQNEAQ (reference sequence). The CDR3 consists of 15 residues. The chain is built from TRBV7-9 and TRBJ2-3; D call uncertain. Sequencing used PBMCs, obtained after 12 months of ibrutinib treatment. The sequence derives from a human donor with chronic lymphocytic leukemia. The CDR3 here is CASSLGQDYTDTQYF. CDR3 sequence (DNA): TGTGCCAGCAGCTTAGGGCAGGATTATACAGATACGCAGTATTTT.